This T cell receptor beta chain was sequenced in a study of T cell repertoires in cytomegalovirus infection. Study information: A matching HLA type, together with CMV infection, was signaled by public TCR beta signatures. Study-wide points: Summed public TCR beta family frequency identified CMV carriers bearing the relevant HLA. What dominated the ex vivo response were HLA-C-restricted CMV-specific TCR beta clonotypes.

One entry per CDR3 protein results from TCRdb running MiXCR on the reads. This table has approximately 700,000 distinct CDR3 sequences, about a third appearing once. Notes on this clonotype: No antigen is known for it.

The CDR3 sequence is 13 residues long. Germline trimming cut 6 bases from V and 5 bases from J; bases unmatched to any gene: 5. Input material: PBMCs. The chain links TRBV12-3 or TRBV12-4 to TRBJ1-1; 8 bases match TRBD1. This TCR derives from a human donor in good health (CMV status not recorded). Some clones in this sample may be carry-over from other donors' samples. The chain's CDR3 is CASRGQVATEAFF. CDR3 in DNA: TGTGCCAGCAGGGGACAGGTGGCTACTGAAGCTTTCTTT.